These 3 T cell receptor beta chains came from one sample sequenced in a study of early T cells in non-severe SARS-CoV-2 infection. TCRdb reanalysed the 5' RACE reads using MiXCR and keeps one entry per CDR3 protein. The data contain about 61,000 distinct CDR3 sequences, about 9.3% of them seen just once; the ten biggest clones take up about 1.3%. The sequencing input was whole blood. The receptors originated from an adult who was a healthcare worker with PCR-confirmed SARS-CoV-2 infection or an uninfected control (not recorded which).

The chain has TRBV5-1 and TRBJ1-3; D remains ambiguous. CDR1 is SGHRS and CDR2 is YFSETQ in the germline V gene. This CDR3 contains 16 residues. V lost 5 bases, J lost 0 bases, and 15 bases lay in between. The CDR3 sequence is CASSLMNADSGNTIYF. The DNA for the CDR3 is TGCGCCAGCAGTCTTATGAACGCGGACTCTGGAAACACCATATATTTT.

This clonotype was seen ten or more times. This chain uses TRBV12-3 or TRBV12-4 with TRBJ1-1, with TRBD1 as a possible D gene (6 bases). The length of the CDR3 is 14 residues. V lost 6 bases and J lost 4, with 15 bases in between. CDR3: CASSIYAGVTEAFF. As DNA, the CDR3 is TGTGCCAGCAGCATTTACGCAGGGGTCACTGAAGCTTTCTTT.

This clonotype was counted between two and nine times. This chain uses TRBV19 with TRBJ1-2, with 10 nucleotides matching TRBD1. Losses at the gene ends were 7 bases for V and 6 bases for J; bases not matched to a gene: 14. The CDR3 sequence is 16 residues long. The germline gives CDR1 LNHDA, CDR2 SQIVND (reference sequence). The CDR3 loop reads CASIALPGQGPDGYTF. As DNA, the CDR3 is TGTGCCAGTATAGCTCTACCGGGACAGGGGCCGGATGGCTACACCTTC.